One sample yielded the 18 T cell receptor beta chains listed below, sequenced in a study of shared clonotypes between healthy human individuals. The table came from immunoSEQ multiplex PCR; TCRdb's copy has only in-frame clones and leaves some out. In the table there are about 2.1 million clones, around 93% of which are singletons. It was CD45RO-negative cells, positively selected for CCR7, that made up naive CD8 cells, with terminally differentiated effector memory CD45RA+ cells excluded. The source material was naive CD8+ T cells from PBMCs. The receptors derive from a man between 18 and 29 years old in good health. Some clones in this sample may be carry-over from other donors' samples.

CDR3 coding DNA: TGTGCCAGTAGTATCATAATGGGGCAGACAAACACTGAAGCTTTCTTT. As protein: CASSIIMGQTNTEAFF. This chain connects TRBV19 to TRBJ1-1; weak D call: TRBD1 (5 bases). The germline CDR1 and CDR2 sequences are LNHDA and SQIVND (reference sequence). The CDR3 extends over 16 amino acids. Trimming stripped 3 bases from V and 2 bases from J, with 16 bases between.

This chain joins TRBV5-1 and TRBJ2-7; D is unresolved. The CDR3 loop spans 18 amino acids. Germline V gene sequence: CDR1 SGHRS, CDR2 YFSETQ. Trimming cost V 0 bases and J 4 bases, with 23 bases left between them. The CDR3 spells CASSLASLAAVRRYEQYF. The CDR3 DNA reads TGCGCCAGCAGCTTGGCCAGTTTGGCGGCAGTCCGAAGGTACGAGCAGTACTTC.

The chain is built from TRBV11-2 and TRBJ1-1; D gene ambiguous. In germline, CDR1 is SGHAT, CDR2 FQNNGV. The CDR3 is made up of 14 amino acids. The ends were cut back, 4 bases at V and 4 bases at J, with 13 bases in the middle. CDR3 bases: TGTGCCAGCAGCTCAGCCCTAGCGGGCACTGAAGCTTTCTTT. Translated, it gives CASSSALAGTEAFF.

The chain is built from TRBV4-2 and TRBJ2-2, with D possibly matching TRBD1 (5 bases). The CDR3 is made up of 16 amino acids. Germline CDR1 is LGHNA and CDR2 is YNFKEQ. Deletions cut 4 bases from V and 4 bases from J, with 16 bases between. The DNA for the CDR3 is TGTGCCAGCAGCCGTGGGGCCCCTCATATCACCGGGGAGCTGTTTTTT. The encoded protein is CASSRGAPHITGELFF.

The chain is built from TRBV11-3 and TRBJ2-1; D may be TRBD1 (7 bases). Trimming cost V 1 base and J 2 bases, with 12 bases left between them. Looked up from germline, CDR1 is SGHNT and CDR2 is YENEEA. The CDR3 is 16 amino acids. In DNA, the CDR3 is TGTGCCAGCAGCTTAGGGGGGGACAGTCCCTACAATGAGCAGTTCTTC. Encoded protein: CASSLGGDSPYNEQFF.

The chain combines TRBV11-2 with TRBJ2-1, with 9 bases that match TRBD2. The CDR3 has 15 residues. V lost 3 bases and J lost 7; bases outside the gene matches: 7. Germline V lookup: CDR1 SGHAT, CDR2 FQNNGV. The CDR3 protein is CASSLTSGRGNEQFF. The DNA for the CDR3 is TGTGCCAGCAGCTTGACTAGCGGCCGTGGGAATGAGCAGTTCTTC. Together with reference TRBV11-2 and TRBJ2-1, the CDR3 gives the full variable domain: EAGVAQSPRYKIIEKRQSVAFWCNPISGHATLYWYQQILGQGPKLLIQFQNNGVVDDSQLPKDRFSAERLKGVDSTLKIQPAKLEDSAVYLCASSLTSGRGNEQFFGPGTRLTVL.

This clone was found once. V and J are TRBV7-3 and TRBJ2-2; no clear D. This CDR3 is built from 12 residues. V was cut by 5 bases and J by 9 bases, with 10 bases left in between. The germline gives CDR1 SGHTA, CDR2 FQGTGA. The CDR3 loop reads CASSRMSRELFF. The CDR3 DNA is TGTGCCAGCAGCCGCATGTCCCGGGAGCTGTTTTTT.

V gene TRBV9 combines with J gene TRBJ2-2, with 10 bases matching TRBD2. J was trimmed by 2 bases and V by 0 bases; bases with no gene match: 7. Germline V gene lookup returns CDR1 SGDLS and CDR2 YYNGEE. This CDR3 has 18 residues. The CDR3 bases are TGTGCCAGCAGCGTAGGACTAGCGGGCGGCCTCAACACCGGGGAGCTGTTTTTT. It specifies CASSVGLAGGLNTGELFF. The entire variable domain, with the rest obtained from reference TRBV9 and TRBJ2-2, is as follows: DSGVTQTPKHLITATGQRVTLRCSPRSGDLSVYWYQQSLDQGLQFLIQYYNGEERAKGNILERFSAQQFPDLHSELNLSSLELGDSALYFCASSVGLAGGLNTGELFFGEGSRLTVL.

The chain employs TRBV27 and TRBJ2-3; no clear D. The CDR3 covers 17 residues. V was clipped by 2 bases and J by 0 bases, with 15 bases between them. Per the germline V gene, CDR1 is MNHEY and CDR2 is SMNVEV (reference sequence). CDR3 sequence: CASSLLELSGSTDTQYF. The CDR3 nucleotides are TGTGCCAGCAGTTTACTCGAACTTTCCGGGAGCACAGATACGCAGTATTTT.

The DNA of the CDR3 is TGTGCCAGCAGCCCTTCACCGGGGATTGAAGCTTTCTTT. Its protein product is CASSPSPGIEAFF. This sequence joins TRBV7-9 and TRBJ1-1; D is uncertain. The CDR3 spans 13 residues. Deletions cut 5 bases from V and 7 bases from J, with 14 bases between. Per the germline V gene, CDR1 is SEHNR and CDR2 is FQNEAQ (reference sequence).

As to this clone: Other DNA sequences in the same sample also yield this CDR3. The V gene is TRBV27, the J gene TRBJ2-7; D may be TRBD1 (6 bases). Germline CDR1 reads MNHEY; CDR2 reads SMNVEV (reference sequence). CDR3 length equals 13 residues. V was trimmed by 3 bases and J by 4 bases, leaving 10 bases between them. CDR3 coding DNA: TGTGCCAGCAGTTTTGGCAGGGGATACGAGCAGTACTTC. Translating it yields CASSFGRGYEQYF.

This chain connects TRBV10-3 to TRBJ2-7; D gene unclear. V lost 3 bases to trimming and J lost 2 bases, with 5 bases between them. The CDR3 contains 12 residues. Germline V gives CDR1 ENHRY, CDR2 SYGVKD. This CDR3 reads CAISDLTYEQYF. CDR3 bases: TGTGCCATCAGTGACCTTACCTACGAGCAGTACTTC.

This clone appeared a single time. The CDR3 DNA sequence: TGTGCCAGCAGCCGGAATTGGGGAGTAGCGGCTACAGATACGCAGTATTTT. Protein: CASSRNWGVAATDTQYF. The gene calls are TRBV27 and TRBJ2-3; tentatively, D is TRBD2 (6 bases). CDR1 is MNHEY and CDR2 is SMNVEV in the germline V gene (reference sequence). This CDR3 spans 17 amino acids. Trimming cost V 6 bases and J 3 bases, with 22 bases left between them.

The chain joins TRBV27 to TRBJ1-2; D unclear. V was shortened by 4 bases and J by 4 bases, with 10 bases between the two germline ends. Germline CDR1 is MNHEY and CDR2 is SMNVEV (reference sequence). The CDR3 contains 13 residues. The CDR3 nucleotides read TGTGCCAGCAGTTCCCCCGGCATCTATGGCTACACCTTC. Translated, it gives CASSSPGIYGYTF.

The chain couples TRBV28 to TRBJ1-1; TRBD1 might be the D (6 bases). Germline V gene lookup returns CDR1 MDHEN and CDR2 SYDVKM. The CDR3 covers 11 residues. V gave up 10 bases and J gave up 5 bases, with 11 bases separating them. The CDR3 nucleotides read TGTGCCATAAACAGGGTAACTGAAGCTTTCTTT. Its translation: CAINRVTEAFF.

This chain uses TRBV4-3 with TRBJ2-1; weak D call: TRBD2 (5 bases). The CDR3 spans 16 residues. With 1 base removed from V and 10 bases from J, the gap between germline ends came to 20 bases. The germline V gene encodes CDR1 LGHNA and CDR2 YSLEER. CDR3 DNA: TGCGCCAGCAGCCAAGTCGGATCCTTAGTCGGAGGCGAGCAGTTCTTC. Translated: CASSQVGSLVGGEQFF.

The chain is built from TRBV11-2 and TRBJ2-6, with D hard to call. CDR1 SGHAT and CDR2 FQNNGV come from the germline V gene. V was shortened by 1 base and J by 15 bases, with 22 bases between the two germline ends. The CDR3 loop spans 16 amino acids. The CDR3 nucleotides read TGTGCCAGCAGCTTAGGTTCTTCCCCGACCCGGACGGGCCTGACTTTC. It translates to CASSLGSSPTRTGLTF.

The chain combines TRBV27 with TRBJ1-5, with 8 bases that match TRBD1. This CDR3 contains 15 residues. V was clipped by 5 bases and J by 6 bases; unmatched bases: 9. Germline values: CDR1 MNHEY, CDR2 SMNVEV (reference sequence). CDR3 in DNA: TGTGCCAGCAGTACCAGGACAGGGTCGAGTCAGCCCCAGCATTTT. Translation gives CASSTRTGSSQPQHF.